This entry lists 5 T cell receptor beta chains sequenced from one sample in a study of T cells in Graves' hyperthyroidism and ophthalmopathy. Amplified TCR beta CDR3 regions derived from RNA transcripts. An initial round of RT-PCR targeting the TCR CDR3 relied on the HTBI primer set. TCRdb used MiXCR to reprocess the multiplex PCR reads, holding one entry per CDR3 protein. Among about 340,000 distinct CDR3 sequences listed, roughly 23% were seen once. Sequenced sample: blood. The receptors originated from a woman in her fifties or sixties with Graves' hyperthyroidism.

This clonotype has only a few counts. The J gene is TRBJ1-3, the V gene TRBV6-2 or TRBV6-3; D is undetermined. Trimming shortened V by 2 bases and J by 1 base, and 3 bases separated the two germline ends. This CDR3 has 13 amino acids. The V gene's germline CDR1 is MNHEY and CDR2 SVGEGT. CDR3 DNA sequence: TGTGCCAGCAGTTACGGATCTGGAAACACCATATATTTT. Amino acids: CASSYGSGNTIYF.

This clonotype appeared once. V and J are TRBV7-8 and TRBJ2-1, with D perhaps being TRBD1 or TRBD2 (5 bases each). CDR1 is SGHVS, CDR2 FQNEAQ, per germline. Trimming removed 6 bases at V and 4 bases at J, with 16 bases between. The CDR3 runs 15 residues. The chain's CDR3 is CASSPRDASYNEQFF. The CDR3 coding sequence is TGTGCCAGCAGTCCCCGGGACGCATCGTACAATGAGCAGTTCTTC.

This chain uses TRBV6-1 with TRBJ1-1, with D perhaps matching TRBD1 (5 bases). Trimming took 6 bases from V and 8 from J, leaving 10 bases between them. Germline-derived CDR1 and CDR2 are MNHNS and SASEGT. There are 11 residues in the CDR3. The CDR3 is CASSWGLEAFF. The CDR3 bases are TGTGCCAGCAGCTGGGGCTTAGAAGCTTTCTTT.

V gene TRBV12-3 or TRBV12-4 combines with J gene TRBJ2-1; D not resolved. Trimming left V 3 bases short and J 9 bases short, with 9 bases between. CDR3 length: 12 residues. CDR3 sequence: CASSLSQFEQFF. For the CDR3, the DNA is TGTGCCAGCAGTTTGAGCCAGTTTGAGCAGTTCTTC.

At least ten counts were recorded for this clonotype. J is TRBJ2-1 and V is TRBV7-8; TRBD2 aligns across 14 bases. From germline, CDR1 is SGHVS and CDR2 FQNEAQ. Trimming removed 4 bases from V and 0 bases from J; junction bases left unmatched: 11. CDR3 length: 20 amino acids. The CDR3 DNA follows: TGTGCCAGCAGCTCAACCGGGACTAGCGGGGGTCCCAGCTCCTACAATGAGCAGTTCTTC. Protein product: CASSSTGTSGGPSSYNEQFF. The full variable domain, rest sourced from reference TRBV7-8 and TRBJ2-1, is GAGVSQSPRYKVAKRGQDVALRCDPISGHVSLFWYQQALGQGPEFLTYFQNEAQLDKSGLPSDRFFAERPEGSVSTLKIQRTQQEDSAVYLCASSSTGTSGGPSSYNEQFFGPGTRLTVL.